This T cell receptor (beta chain) was captured by sequencing in a study of OX40 agonist ivuxolimab in advanced cancers. The germline gives CDR1 MNHEY, CDR2 SVGAGI. The CDR3 has 12 amino acids. Measured with immunoSEQ multiplex PCR; TCRdb has only the in-frame clones, and not every one. The repertoire includes 30,000 to 40,000 clones, nearly 85% of them detected once, and about 20% sits in the top ten. This clone was found a few times. At one end, the junction sequence differs from germline, possibly due to a read error. The V call is TRBV6-5, the J call TRBJ1-1; a weak D match, TRBD1 (5 bases). The material was CD4+ or CD8+ T cells sorted from blood, obtained in a trial of the OX40 agonist ivuxolimab. The sequence was collected from an adult with an advanced solid tumor such as melanoma, head and neck, liver or kidney cancer. CDR3: CASSYHQGTPNF. In DNA, the CDR3 is TGTGCCAGCAGTTACCACCAGGGTACCCCCAACTTT.